This note documents a single TCR beta chain sequence. The data stem from a study of T cell responses to AZD1222 COVID-19 vaccine. For the study at large: Second-dose intervals of approximately 4 or approximately 12 weeks were pooled.

This CDR3 region has 13 residues. Between the trimmed V and J ends, which lost 4 bases and 1 base, there was a span of 7 bases. The germline CDR1 and CDR2 sequences are LGHNA and YSLEER. Generated by immunoSEQ multiplex PCR, the TCRdb table keeps only in-frame clones and is missing some. The sample shows nearly 110,000 clones, roughly 87% of them seen only once. V usage is TRBV4-3 and J usage is TRBJ1-1; no clear D. The clonotype comes from an adult in good health. This sample comprised peripheral blood, obtained on day 0 of AZD1222 vaccination. CDR3 region: CASSLKGNTEAFF. In nucleotides, the CDR3 is TGCGCCAGCAGCCTAAAGGGGAACACTGAAGCTTTCTTT.